A selection of T cell receptor beta chains follows, all from one sample in a study of shared clonotypes between healthy human individuals. The assay was immunoSEQ multiplex PCR, and TCRdb's table has in-frame clones only and misses some. The sample includes roughly 890,000 clones, more than 85% seen only once; the top ten take around 24%. Specimen: naive CD8+ T cells sorted from blood. Receptors originate from a man under 40 in good health. Each CDR3 is given with its conserved first and last residue. The order of the fields is J gene, clone size, V gene, D gene, CDR3 DNA, CDR3 protein. The D gene is left open where the match is weak. Some rows have no size entry. The others give once, few or many, or a class for an expanded clone.

j_gene: TRBJ2-7
abundance: -
v_gene: TRBV27
d_gene: TRBD2
CDR3nt: TGTGCCAGCAGTTGGATAGCGGGAGGGGGACTCTACGAGCAGTACTTC
CDR3aa: CASSWIAGGGLYEQYF

j_gene: TRBJ2-7
abundance: once
v_gene: TRBV10-1
d_gene: -
CDR3nt: TGCGCCACCCACCCCTACGAGCCCCACTCGACTGGCGAGCAGTACTTC
CDR3aa: CATHPYEPHSTGEQYF

j_gene: TRBJ2-5
abundance: -
v_gene: TRBV29-1
d_gene: TRBD2
CDR3nt: TGCAGCGTTGAAGATCCCCTAGCGGGGCAAGAGACCCAGTACTTC
CDR3aa: CSVEDPLAGQETQYF

j_gene: TRBJ2-2
abundance: -
v_gene: TRBV10-3
d_gene: -
CDR3nt: TGTGCCATCAGTGAGTCGATTTTAGGATTCGGGGAGCTGTTTTTT
CDR3aa: CAISESILGFGELFF

j_gene: TRBJ2-6
abundance: -
v_gene: TRBV27
d_gene: -
CDR3nt: TGTGCCAGTAATCCTTCTGGGGCCAACGTCCTGACTTTC
CDR3aa: CASNPSGANVLTF

j_gene: TRBJ1-4
abundance: -
v_gene: TRBV15
d_gene: -
CDR3nt: TGTGCCACCAGCGACGGGTTGGGGGCAGATGAAAAACTGTTTTTT
CDR3aa: CATSDGLGADEKLFF

j_gene: TRBJ2-7
abundance: -
v_gene: TRBV7-7
d_gene: -
CDR3nt: TGTGCTAGCAGCTTAGGGCCCTCAGGCGAGCAGTACTTC
CDR3aa: CASSLGPSGEQYF

j_gene: TRBJ2-7
abundance: -
v_gene: TRBV13
d_gene: -
CDR3nt: TGTGCCAGCAGCTTAGGGGTGGGGCGGGCGTCCTACGAGCAGTACTTC
CDR3aa: CASSLGVGRASYEQYF

j_gene: TRBJ2-7
abundance: -
v_gene: TRBV7-2
d_gene: -
CDR3nt: TGTGCCAGCAGCCCACCAGGCGACGAGCAGTACTTC
CDR3aa: CASSPPGDEQYF

j_gene: TRBJ1-4
abundance: -
v_gene: TRBV7-9
d_gene: -
CDR3nt: TGTGCCAGCAGCTTATTGAGGGGCGCTAATGAAAAACTGTTTTTT
CDR3aa: CASSLLRGANEKLFF

j_gene: TRBJ2-1
abundance: -
v_gene: TRBV2
d_gene: -
CDR3nt: TGTGCCAGCAGCGCGCGGGGACCATGGTTTGTAAATGAGCAGTTCTTC
CDR3aa: CASSARGPWFVNEQFF

j_gene: TRBJ1-4
abundance: -
v_gene: TRBV7-7
d_gene: TRBD1
CDR3nt: TGTGCTAGCAGCGCGCCGGGACAGACCTCAACAGACATCAATGAAAAACTGTTTTTT
CDR3aa: CASSAPGQTSTDINEKLFF

j_gene: TRBJ1-1
abundance: -
v_gene: TRBV13
d_gene: -
CDR3nt: TGTGCCAGCAGCTTAGGCCTAAGAGGGGCCACTGAAGCTTTCTTT
CDR3aa: CASSLGLRGATEAFF

j_gene: TRBJ2-3
abundance: -
v_gene: TRBV29-1
d_gene: TRBD2
CDR3nt: TGCAGCGTTGAAAGATTACATAGCGGGAGACCGGCAGATACGCAGTATTTT
CDR3aa: CSVERLHSGRPADTQYF

j_gene: TRBJ2-6
abundance: few
v_gene: TRBV9
d_gene: -
CDR3nt: TGTGCCAGCAGCGTAGAAGGCTCTGGGGCCAACGTCCTGACTTTC
CDR3aa: CASSVEGSGANVLTF

j_gene: TRBJ2-7
abundance: -
v_gene: TRBV11-2
d_gene: -
CDR3nt: TGTGCCAGCAGCTTAGATTGGGCGGGTTACGAGCAGTACTTC
CDR3aa: CASSLDWAGYEQYF

j_gene: TRBJ1-5
abundance: -
v_gene: TRBV11-2
d_gene: -
CDR3nt: TGTGCCAGCAGCTTAGCCGGGAACAGCAATCAGCCCCAGCATTTT
CDR3aa: CASSLAGNSNQPQHF

j_gene: TRBJ2-5
abundance: -
v_gene: TRBV27
d_gene: -
CDR3nt: TGTGCCAGCAGTTTATCAGCAGGGTCCCGACAGGAGACCCAGTACTTC
CDR3aa: CASSLSAGSRQETQYF

j_gene: TRBJ2-7
abundance: -
v_gene: TRBV14
d_gene: TRBD2
CDR3nt: TGTGCCAGCAGCCAAGCTGAGCGGGAGGGCCCCTACGAGCAGTACTTC
CDR3aa: CASSQAEREGPYEQYF

j_gene: TRBJ1-2
abundance: -
v_gene: TRBV28
d_gene: -
CDR3nt: TGTGCCAGCACCCCCCGGCGGGGTGTGGGTTATGGCTACACCTTC
CDR3aa: CASTPRRGVGYGYTF

j_gene: TRBJ2-1
abundance: -
v_gene: TRBV7-9
d_gene: -
CDR3nt: TGTGCCAGCAGCTTATCCGCACTACGGAATGAGCAGTTCTTC
CDR3aa: CASSLSALRNEQFF

j_gene: TRBJ2-1
abundance: once
v_gene: TRBV6-6
d_gene: -
CDR3nt: TGTGCCAGCAATCGACAGGACAATGAGCAGTTCTTC
CDR3aa: CASNRQDNEQFF

j_gene: TRBJ2-5
abundance: -
v_gene: TRBV5-1
d_gene: TRBD2
CDR3nt: TGCGCCAGCAGCTTAAATAGCGGGAGTTCCCACCAAGAGACCCAGTACTTC
CDR3aa: CASSLNSGSSHQETQYF

j_gene: TRBJ2-3
abundance: -
v_gene: TRBV6-5
d_gene: -
CDR3nt: TGTGCCAGCAGTTACTCCGACAGAACTAGCACAGATACGCAGTATTTT
CDR3aa: CASSYSDRTSTDTQYF

j_gene: TRBJ2-3
abundance: -
v_gene: TRBV27
d_gene: -
CDR3nt: TGCGCCAGCGGACCTTTCACAGATACGCAGTATTTT
CDR3aa: CASGPFTDTQYF

j_gene: TRBJ2-5
abundance: -
v_gene: TRBV27
d_gene: TRBD1
CDR3nt: TGTGCCAGCAGTTCCCTCGGGACAGGGGGGGGAGAGACCCAGTACTTC
CDR3aa: CASSSLGTGGGETQYF

j_gene: TRBJ2-7
abundance: -
v_gene: TRBV27
d_gene: TRBD2
CDR3nt: TGTGCCAGCACCCCGGGAACTAGCGGGTTCTACGAGCAGTACTTC
CDR3aa: CASTPGTSGFYEQYF

j_gene: TRBJ2-1
abundance: -
v_gene: TRBV11-3
d_gene: -
CDR3nt: TGTGCCAGCAGCTTAGCGGGAAGCAATGAGCAGTTCTTC
CDR3aa: CASSLAGSNEQFF

j_gene: TRBJ2-7
abundance: -
v_gene: TRBV18
d_gene: TRBD1
CDR3nt: TGTGCCAGCTCACCACCAAGTAGGGGACAGCTATACGAGCAGTACTTC
CDR3aa: CASSPPSRGQLYEQYF

j_gene: TRBJ2-3
abundance: -
v_gene: TRBV5-1
d_gene: -
CDR3nt: TGCGCCAGCAGATCGGGCCTGTCGGGGTACGATACGCAGTATTTT
CDR3aa: CASRSGLSGYDTQYF

j_gene: TRBJ1-3
abundance: once
v_gene: TRBV2
d_gene: TRBD1
CDR3nt: TGTGCCAGCAGACAGGGGGCGAGTTTTTCTGGAAACACCATATATTTT
CDR3aa: CASRQGASFSGNTIYF

j_gene: TRBJ2-7
abundance: -
v_gene: TRBV4-1
d_gene: -
CDR3nt: TGCGCCAGCAGCCAAGGCGGGATCCTGACCTACGAGCAGTACTTC
CDR3aa: CASSQGGILTYEQYF